Presented here are 31 T cell receptor beta chains from one specimen sequenced in a study of OX40 agonist ivuxolimab in advanced cancers. Libraries came from the immunoSEQ multiplex PCR assay. TCRdb holds this immuneACCESS table with in-frame rearrangements only. Some clones are missing; in checked studies, unresolved V genes explain under half, and the rest has no known cause. For this sample there are 77,000 or so clones; 90% appear just once. Over 0.3% of the sample is in the top ten clones. The specimen was CD4+ or CD8+ T cells sorted from blood, collected in a trial of the OX40 agonist ivuxolimab. The receptors shown here come from an adult with an advanced solid tumor such as melanoma, head and neck, liver or kidney cancer.

This clone showed up just once. CDR3 loop: CASSSIGTDTQYF. Here the CDR3 DNA reads TGTGCCAGCAGCTCTATCGGCACAGATACGCAGTATTTT. The chain uses TRBV7-9 and TRBJ2-3; D unclear. The V gene lost 4 bases and the J gene lost 1 base, with 6 bases spanning the gap. The CDR3 is 13 amino acids. CDR1 and CDR2 from the germline V gene are SEHNR and FQNEAQ (reference sequence).

This chain uses TRBV6-1 with TRBJ1-2; 7 nucleotides align to TRBD1. This CDR3 has 14 amino acids. Germline CDR1 is MNHNS and CDR2 is SASEGT. After removal of 2 bases from V and 4 bases from J, the junction contained 4 bases not matched to a gene. CDR3 nucleotide sequence: TGTGCCAGCAGTGAATGGGGACAGATCTATGGCTACACCTTC. Amino acid sequence: CASSEWGQIYGYTF.

The chain carries TRBV27 and TRBJ2-7, with a weak D call TRBD2 (5 bases). Germline V gene sequence: CDR1 MNHEY, CDR2 SMNVEV (reference sequence). V was cut by 5 bases and J by 2 bases, with 13 bases left in between. The CDR3 consists of 14 residues. CDR3 amino acids: CASSTRTGPYEQYF. The CDR3 DNA reads TGTGCCAGCAGTACCCGGACTGGGCCCTACGAGCAGTACTTC.

The rearrangement uses TRBV9 and TRBJ1-3; TRBD1 matches at 8 bases. CDR3 length equals 18 residues. The V gene's germline CDR1 is SGDLS and CDR2 YYNGEE. V was pared by 0 bases and J by 0 bases, with 8 bases of the junction left unmatched. CDR3 residues: CASSVASGTGVSGNTIYF. The CDR3 DNA reads as TGTGCCAGCAGCGTAGCTTCCGGGACAGGTGTCTCTGGAAACACCATATATTTT.

The chain recombines TRBV10-2 with TRBJ1-1; the match to TRBD1 covers 10 bases. Germline values: CDR1 WSHSY, CDR2 SAAADI. J was trimmed by 5 bases and V by 9 bases; bases with no gene match: 6. The CDR3 sequence is 13 residues long. CDR3 nucleotides: TGCGCCAGTTCGGGACAGGGGCGTACTGAAGCTTTCTTT. Translated, it gives CASSGQGRTEAFF.

The chain couples TRBV5-4 to TRBJ2-7, with 10 bases lining up with TRBD2. This CDR3 is 14 amino acids long. Germline CDR1 SGHNT, CDR2 YYREEE (reference sequence). Unmatched junction bases numbered 3, after V lost 2 bases and J lost 4 bases. In DNA form, the CDR3 reads TGTGCCAGCAGCTTAAAGGGACTAGCGTACGAGCAGTACTTC. Its translation is CASSLKGLAYEQYF.

This sequence joins TRBV6-1 and TRBJ1-6; TRBD1 matches 7 bases. CDR1 and CDR2 from the germline V gene are MNHNS and SASEGT. After removal of 2 bases from V and 7 bases from J, the junction contained 2 bases not matched to a gene. The CDR3 totals 14 residues. CDR3 sequence (DNA): TGTGCCAGCAGTGAAATGACAGGGAATTCACCCCTCCACTTT. Its translation is CASSEMTGNSPLHF.

Only one count was recorded for this clone. The gene calls are TRBV7-9 and TRBJ1-1; D is unclear. Germline V gives CDR1 SEHNR, CDR2 FQNEAQ (reference sequence). The CDR3 consists of 13 residues. Trimming removed 1 base at V and 5 bases at J, with 8 bases between. The CDR3 spells CASSLEAGTEAFF. In DNA, the CDR3 is TGTGCCAGCAGCTTAGAGGCGGGGACTGAAGCTTTCTTT.

This sequence joins TRBV28 and TRBJ2-3, with 7 bases lining up with TRBD1. J was trimmed by 6 bases and V by 5 bases; bases with no gene match: 17. Per the germline V gene, CDR1 is MDHEN and CDR2 is SYDVKM. This CDR3 is 17 amino acids long. This CDR3 reads CASSPTGNVGVWDTQYF. In DNA form, the CDR3 reads TGTGCCAGCAGTCCGACAGGGAACGTGGGTGTATGGGATACGCAGTATTTT.

The gene calls are TRBV9 and TRBJ2-7; D might be TRBD1 or TRBD2, each matching 5 bases. The CDR3 has 14 residues. V was trimmed by 3 bases and J by 0 bases, leaving 10 bases between them. Germline V gene sequence: CDR1 SGDLS, CDR2 YYNGEE. CDR3 protein: CASSDRGSSYEQYF. CDR3 in DNA: TGTGCCAGCAGCGACCGGGGCAGCTCCTACGAGCAGTACTTC.

This chain connects TRBV19 to TRBJ2-1, with D possibly being TRBD1 (6 bases). V lost 7 bases, J lost 0 bases, and 13 bases lay in between. The CDR3 totals 15 residues. Germline CDR1 is LNHDA and CDR2 is SQIVND (reference sequence). The CDR3 reads CASTVQGGSYNEQFF. The CDR3 nucleotides are TGTGCCAGTACCGTACAAGGGGGCTCCTACAATGAGCAGTTCTTC.

This rearrangement joins TRBV4-3 to TRBJ2-2; 10 bases are shared with TRBD2. The junction had 13 bases not matched to a gene; V was cut back by 2 bases and J by 4 bases. The V gene's germline CDR1 is LGHNA and CDR2 YSLEER. The CDR3 runs 19 residues. The CDR3 DNA reads TGCGCCAGCAGCCAATCCCCCCCAGCGGGAGGGCCCAGCACCGGGGAGCTGTTTTTT. It is translated as CASSQSPPAGGPSTGELFF.

V usage is TRBV19 and J usage is TRBJ2-7; TRBD1 or TRBD2 may be the D gene (5 bases each). This CDR3 has 17 amino acids. Germline V gene data show CDR1 as LNHDA and CDR2 as SQIVND (reference sequence). V was clipped by 4 bases and J by 4 bases, with 23 bases between them. This chain's CDR3 is CASSRYHTGTNFYEQYF. CDR3 nucleotides: TGTGCCAGTAGTAGATACCATACCGGGACGAACTTTTACGAGCAGTACTTC.

This chain uses TRBV30 with TRBJ2-5; D possibly corresponds to TRBD1 (6 bases). The CDR3 covers 14 residues. With 4 bases removed from V and 4 bases from J, the gap between germline ends came to 16 bases. CDR1 GTSNPN and CDR2 SVGIG come from the germline V gene (reference sequence). For the CDR3, the DNA is TGTGCCTGGATGGGCCCAGGGGTGAGAGAGACCCAGTACTTC. Its protein product is CAWMGPGVRETQYF. Full variable domain (remainder filled in from reference TRBV30 and TRBJ2-5): SQTIHQWPATLVQPVGSPLSLECTVEGTSNPNLYWYRQAAGRGLQLLFYSVGIGQISSEVPQNLSASRPQDRQFILSSKKLLLSDSGFYLCAWMGPGVRETQYFGPGTRLLVL.

The chain combines TRBV29-1 with TRBJ2-1; the match to TRBD1 covers 7 bases. CDR1 SQVTM and CDR2 ANQGSEA come from the germline V gene. J gave up 4 bases and V 8 bases, and 11 bases lay outside the gene matches. This CDR3 spans 14 amino acids. The CDR3 sequence is CSIPRTGGYNEQFF. The CDR3 coding sequence is TGCAGCATTCCGCGGACAGGAGGTTACAATGAGCAGTTCTTC.

The chain carries TRBV7-2 and TRBJ2-3, with 8 positions matching TRBD1. Germline V CDR1 and CDR2: SGHTA, FQGNSA. Losses at the gene ends were 3 bases for V and 6 bases for J; bases not matched to a gene: 11. CDR3 length: 16 residues. CDR3 nucleotides: TGTGCCAGCAGCTTCGGGATTCAGGGGGCGGTGGATACGCAGTATTTT. Protein sequence: CASSFGIQGAVDTQYF.

This clone has only a few counts. The gene calls are TRBV7-2 and TRBJ2-3; D not certain. CDR1 and CDR2 (germline): SGHTA, FQGNSA. There are 13 residues in the CDR3. Trimming stripped 0 bases from V and 4 bases from J, with 5 bases between. This CDR3 is CASSLAIADTQYF. The DNA of the CDR3 is TGTGCCAGCAGCTTAGCGATAGCAGATACGCAGTATTTT.

The chain links TRBV29-1 to TRBJ1-1; 8 nucleotides align to TRBD1. Germline values: CDR1 SQVTM, CDR2 ANQGSEA. The CDR3 is 13 residues long. Trimming removed 7 bases from V and 0 bases from J; junction bases left unmatched: 4. Written as DNA, the CDR3 is TGCAGCGCCGGACAGGGTTTGAACACTGAAGCTTTCTTT. This encodes CSAGQGLNTEAFF.

V and J are TRBV5-1 and TRBJ2-7; 7 nucleotides align to TRBD2. The CDR3 length is 14 residues. Germline CDR1 reads SGHRS; CDR2 reads YFSETQ. Germline trimming cut 0 bases from V and 4 bases from J; bases unmatched to any gene: 4. In nucleotides, the CDR3 is TGCGCCAGCAGCTTGGAGGGACTATCATACGAGCAGTACTTC. This codes for CASSLEGLSYEQYF.

This chain connects TRBV7-9 to TRBJ2-1; 8 bases are a match to TRBD2. Trimming removed 6 bases from V and 9 bases from J; junction bases left unmatched: 13. The germline V gene encodes CDR1 SEHNR and CDR2 FQNEAQ (reference sequence). The CDR3 extends over 15 amino acids. The chain's CDR3 is CASRGRTSLSGEQFF. CDR3 sequence (DNA): TGTGCCAGCAGGGGTCGGACTAGCTTGTCGGGTGAGCAGTTCTTC.

The V and J genes are TRBV10-2 and TRBJ1-2, with D possibly TRBD1 on 5 matching bases. V was trimmed by 2 bases and J by 7 bases, leaving 11 bases between them. CDR1 is WSHSY and CDR2 is SAAADI in the germline V gene. This CDR3 has 13 residues. The CDR3 is CASSEGQGFGYTF. CDR3 bases: TGCGCCAGCAGTGAGGGGCAGGGCTTTGGCTACACCTTC.

V is TRBV14 and J is TRBJ1-6; possible D gene TRBD1, 5 bases. V was clipped by 1 base and J by 11 bases, with 18 bases between them. This CDR3 is 16 amino acids long. Looked up from germline, CDR1 is SGHDN and CDR2 is FVKESK. The DNA of the CDR3 is TGTGCCAGCAGCCAAGCGGGCAGGGTAAGTTGTACACCCCTCCACTTT. This encodes CASSQAGRVSCTPLHF.

This chain joins TRBV5-8 and TRBJ2-6; 7 positions agree with TRBD1. The germline CDR1 and CDR2 sequences are SGHTS and YDEGEE. J gave up 1 base and V 6 bases, and 4 bases lay outside the gene matches. The CDR3 is 15 amino acids. The CDR3 sequence: CASNRQGSGANVLTF. CDR3 DNA: TGTGCCAGCAATAGACAGGGATCTGGGGCCAACGTCCTGACTTTC. The variable domain in full, completed from reference TRBV5-8 and TRBJ2-6, reads EAGVTQSPTHLIKTRGQQATLRCSPISGHTSVYWYQQALGLGLQFLLWYDEGEERNRGNFPPRFSGRQFPNYSSELNVNALELEDSALYLCASNRQGSGANVLTFGAGSRLTVL.

CDR3 region: CASSYSGGGRTYEQYF. The CDR3 coding sequence is TGTGCCAGCAGTTACTCCGGAGGGGGAAGGACCTACGAGCAGTACTTC. The V gene is TRBV6-5, the J gene TRBJ2-7; D tentatively fits TRBD1 or TRBD2 (6 bases each). CDR1 MNHEY and CDR2 SVGAGI come from the germline V gene. Deletions cut 0 bases from V and 2 bases from J, with 14 bases between. This CDR3 has 16 amino acids.

The chain joins TRBV28 to TRBJ1-5; TRBD1 matches at 8 bases. Germline V lookup: CDR1 MDHEN, CDR2 SYDVKM. Trimming took 5 bases from V and 7 from J; bases not matched to a gene: 10. The CDR3 consists of 15 residues. The CDR3 DNA reads as TGTGCCAGCAGTCCCTCTGACAGGGGACTCCAGCCCCAGCATTTT. Its translation: CASSPSDRGLQPQHF.

The chain links TRBV27 to TRBJ2-3; TRBD2 matches at 10 bases. Germline V gives CDR1 MNHEY, CDR2 SMNVEV (reference sequence). V lost 6 bases to trimming and J lost 2 bases; unmatched junction nucleotides: 5. The CDR3 has 15 amino acids. This chain's CDR3 is CASRGAGGNTDTQYF. The CDR3, as DNA: TGTGCCAGCAGGGGAGCGGGGGGGAACACAGATACGCAGTATTTT.

V and J are TRBV6-6 and TRBJ2-3; 11 bases fit TRBD2. V shed 6 bases and J 2 bases; nucleotides not matched to a gene: 4. The CDR3 spans 15 residues. Germline lookup yields CDR1 MNHNY and CDR2 SVGAGI (reference sequence). In DNA, the CDR3 is TGTGCCAGCAGCCGACTAGCGGGGTCCACAGATACGCAGTATTTT. As protein: CASSRLAGSTDTQYF.

This chain joins TRBV5-1 and TRBJ2-3, with no clear D. This CDR3 is built from 14 residues. V lost 0 bases and J lost 2, with 7 bases in between. Per the germline V gene, CDR1 is SGHRS and CDR2 is YFSETQ. CDR3 in DNA: TGCGCCAGCAGCTTGGACCGCCCCACAGATACGCAGTATTTT. Translated: CASSLDRPTDTQYF.

The chain links TRBV19 to TRBJ1-6; possible D gene TRBD1, 5 bases. Germline CDR1 is LNHDA and CDR2 is SQIVND (reference sequence). This CDR3 comprises 16 residues. V was cut by 3 bases and J by 9 bases, with 18 bases left in between. CDR3 amino acids: CASSINQGTVISPLHF. CDR3 nucleotides: TGTGCCAGTAGTATTAACCAGGGAACGGTCATTTCACCCCTCCACTTT.

The chain recombines TRBV7-9 with TRBJ2-2; D is unresolved. Trimming took off 5 bases at V and 5 bases at J, with 12 bases between the two ends. The CDR3 is 14 residues long. Germline values: CDR1 SEHNR, CDR2 FQNEAQ (reference sequence). DNA of the CDR3: TGTGCCAGCAGCCCAACCAGTGTTACCGGGGAGCTGTTTTTT. Translating gives CASSPTSVTGELFF. Full variable domain (remainder filled in from reference TRBV7-9 and TRBJ2-2): DTGVSQNPRHKITKRGQNVTFRCDPISEHNRLYWYRQTLGQGPEFLTYFQNEAQLEKSRLLSDRFSAERPKGSFSTLEIQRTEQGDSAMYLCASSPTSVTGELFFGEGSRLTVL.

The chain has TRBV27 and TRBJ1-4, with 8 bases matching TRBD1. The CDR3 runs to 16 residues. Germline V gene sequence: CDR1 MNHEY, CDR2 SMNVEV (reference sequence). The V gene end was trimmed by 2 bases and the J gene end by 4 bases; junction bases not matched to a gene: 6. The CDR3 is CASSLQGASYNEKLFF. The DNA of the CDR3 is TGTGCCAGCAGTTTACAGGGGGCGTCTTATAATGAAAAACTGTTTTTT. The variable domain in full, with the rest retrieved from reference TRBV27 and TRBJ1-4, is EAQVTQNPRYLITVTGKKLTVTCSQNMNHEYMSWYRQDPGLGLRQIYYSMNVEVTDKGDVPEGYKVSRKEKRNFPLILESPSPNQTSLYFCASSLQGASYNEKLFFGSGTQLSVL.